This TCR beta chain derives from a study of blood T cell repertoires in COVID-19 (TCRdb year 2020). Context from the whole study: Samples from collaborators originated in the United States, Italy and Spain and spanned both the acute and convalescent phases of COVID-19. The prospective study material was composed of cDNA or gDNA derived from T cells, B-cell-depleted T cells, or PBMCs. Subjects who had been exposed to COVID-19, were actively infected with it, or had recovered from it provided the deeply sampled blood TCRbeta repertoires that made up the dataset. A freely available public database, intended as a resource for researchers studying the immune response to SARS-CoV-2, is where the repertoires were released. Samples were obtained from the ongoing ImmuneRACE study (first 160 participants) and from some 1,200 subjects provided by 6 global collaborators. A de-identified subject ID, COVID-19 status, age in years and sex were almost always included in the sample metadata. Where HLA class I and class II types were available, the types were taken from metadata supplied by the sample provider, not from assay-based typing. Here is what the overall study found, with its caveats: The quantity of clinical and demographic metadata differed by source and by participant and was supplied without curation.

In the case of this clone: Its antigen is still unknown. One base away there is no much larger clone; base qualities are not given.

Each collaborating institution followed its own protocols to collect whole blood in K2EDTA tubes. For TCRbeta analysis, collaborators shipped samples as frozen whole blood, isolated PBMCs, or DNA extracted from either of those sample types. V lost 8 bases and J lost 6 bases, and the count of bases not matched to a germline gene is 6. CDR3 length: 14 amino acids, cysteine to phenylalanine. The retained sequence is limited to the CDR3, 42 bases, with the frame set at the first base. CDR1 and CDR2 (LNHDA, SQIVND) derive from the germline V gene (reference sequence). TCRbeta CDR3 regions were amplified from genomic DNA using the immunoSEQ Assay, a bias-controlled multiplex PCR. Regarding the original processing steps: Nucleated cell counts per sample were estimated from amplification of reference gene primers within the assay. To quantify the absolute abundance of each unique TCRbeta CDR3 rearrangement, sequence reads were collapsed and filtered. For each sample, productive Simpson clonality was calculated as the square root of Simpson's diversity index across productive rearrangements. The source is immuneACCESS, and TCRdb retained only in-frame sequences with V and J called. Part of the clones is not carried over; for the studies checked, unresolved V genes explain less than half of this, and the remainder is unexplained. V and J calls and clone size follow that table, whereas D and trimming were derived from the DNA. The sample data list about 100,000 clones, and around 90% of these were observed just once. Of the sample, 5% falls within the top ten clones.

This chain joins TRBV19 to TRBJ2-1; 11 bases in the junction line up with TRBD2. The sample was peripheral blood. This clonotype was obtained from a human donor in a cohort sampled during active COVID-19. The DNA sequence reads TGTGCCAGTGCCACTAGCGGGAGAATCAATGAGCAGTTCTTC. It translates as CASATSGRINEQFF. The variable domain in full, with residues beyond the CDR3 obtained from the reference TRBV19 and TRBJ2-1 genes, is DGGITQSPKYLFRKEGQNVTLSCEQNLNHDAMYWYRQDPGQGLRLIYYSQIVNDFQKGDIAEGYSVSREKKESFPLTVTSAQKNPTAFYLCASATSGRINEQFFGPGTRLTVL.